This is a list of T cell receptor beta chains from one sample in a study of beta chain features in type 1 diabetes. Profiling relied on immunoSEQ multiplex PCR, and the TCRdb table lists in-frame clones only, not all of them. Among just over 15,000 clones listed, less than 45% were seen once. The specimen was stem cell memory CD4+ T cells from blood. These receptors were collected from a woman aged 40-49 years in good health. CDR3s include the opening cysteine and the closing phenylalanine or tryptophan. Each record gives: J gene, V gene, clone size, D gene, CDR3 length, CDR3 protein, CDR3 DNA. A D gene is named only where the DNA matches it firmly. A clone size is listed for some rows: how often the clone was seen (once, few, many), or a class if it is expanded.

>TRBJ2-7|TRBV27|-|-|14
CASSRERYGYEQYF
TGTGCCAGCAGTCGGGAACGGTACGGCTACGAGCAGTACTTC
>TRBJ2-3|TRBV7-2|-|TRBD2|14
CASTEIAGADTQYF
TGTGCCAGCACCGAAATCGCGGGGGCAGATACGCAGTATTTT
>TRBJ1-6|TRBV14|once|-|14
CASSQKGGVSPLHF
TGTGCCAGCAGCCAAAAAGGGGGGGTTTCACCCCTCCACTTT
>TRBJ2-7|TRBV18|medium-sized|-|14
CASSPRTAAYEQYF
TGTGCCAGCTCACCGAGGACAGCCGCCTACGAGCAGTACTTC
>TRBJ2-1|TRBV12-5|-|TRBD2|18
CASGLVLGLAGSYNEQFF
TGTGCTAGTGGTTTGGTACTGGGACTAGCGGGGTCGTACAATGAGCAGTTCTTC
>TRBJ1-5|TRBV5-1|-|-|16
CASSLGPRGTRQPQHF
TGCGCCAGCAGCTTGGGGCCCCGGGGAACGCGGCAGCCCCAGCATTTT
>TRBJ2-2|TRBV5-1|-|TRBD1|16
CASSLGTGFTTGELFF
TGCGCCAGCAGCTTAGGGACAGGGTTCACCACCGGGGAGCTGTTTTTT
>TRBJ2-7|TRBV6-5|-|TRBD1|14
CAISDRVRSYEQYF
TGTGCCATCAGTGACAGGGTTAGGTCCTACGAGCAGTACTTC
>TRBJ2-1|TRBV5-5|-|-|15
CASSLELRSYNEQFF
TGTGCCAGCAGCTTGGAACTCCGCTCCTACAATGAGCAGTTCTTC
>TRBJ1-1|TRBV7-8|-|TRBD1|22
CASSLVGWGQTGALAMNTEAFF
TGTGCCAGCAGCTTAGTGGGGTGGGGACAGACAGGGGCCCTAGCCATGAACACTGAAGCTTTCTTT
>TRBJ1-3|TRBV2|-|-|14
CASSRLTSGNTIYF
TGTGCCAGCAGCCGACTGACCTCTGGAAACACCATATATTTT
>TRBJ2-7|TRBV6-6|-|-|13
CASSLDSAYEQYF
TGTGCCAGCAGTTTAGACAGTGCCTACGAGCAGTACTTC
>TRBJ2-7|TRBV2|few|TRBD1|15
CASREKTGGANEQYF
TGTGCCAGCAGGGAAAAGACAGGGGGCGCAAACGAGCAGTACTTC
>TRBJ2-1|TRBV5-1|-|TRBD1|15
CASSSGQGNRHEQFF
TGCGCCAGCAGTTCGGGACAGGGGAATCGACATGAGCAGTTCTTC
>TRBJ2-5|TRBV5-1|few|TRBD1|16
CASSPQTGGFRETQYF
TGCGCCAGCAGCCCGCAGACAGGGGGCTTTCGAGAGACCCAGTACTTC
>TRBJ2-3|TRBV9|-|TRBD2|18
CASSVGRSGGTLTDTQYF
TGTGCCAGCAGCGTAGGAAGGAGCGGGGGGACTCTCACAGATACGCAGTATTTT
>TRBJ2-5|TRBV7-6|-|TRBD2|15
CASSLGLAGGETQYF
TGTGCCAGCAGCTTAGGACTAGCGGGGGGAGAGACCCAGTACTTC
>TRBJ2-7|TRBV7-8|once|TRBD2|15
CASSFQAGGTHEQYF
TGTGCCAGCAGCTTTCAAGCGGGAGGGACGCACGAGCAGTACTTC
>TRBJ2-1|TRBV2|-|TRBD2|15
CASSPGLAGGHEQFF
TGTGCCAGCAGCCCCGGACTAGCGGGGGGGCACGAGCAGTTCTTC
>TRBJ2-1|TRBV29-1|-|-|11
CSVPRGNEQFF
TGCAGCGTCCCCAGGGGCAATGAGCAGTTCTTC
>TRBJ1-3|TRBV29-1|few|TRBD1|13
CSADRGQGSTIYF
TGCAGCGCCGATAGGGGACAGGGATCCACCATATATTTT
>TRBJ2-7|TRBV2|few|-|14
CASRGRGHSYEQYF
TGTGCCAGCAGGGGGCGGGGCCACTCCTACGAGCAGTACTTC
>TRBJ2-1|TRBV29-1|-|TRBD2|16
CSVTPGTSGGRNEQFF
TGCAGCGTCACCCCCGGGACTAGCGGGGGAAGGAATGAGCAGTTCTTC
>TRBJ2-3|TRBV5-1|-|TRBD2|16
CASSLASGGAADTQYF
TGCGCCAGCAGCTTGGCTAGCGGGGGGGCCGCAGATACGCAGTATTTT
>TRBJ2-7|TRBV20-1|few|-|11
CSAPDSYEQYF
TGCAGTGCTCCGGACAGCTACGAGCAGTACTTC
>TRBJ1-5|TRBV19|-|TRBD1|14
CASSTDGTVQPQHF
TGTGCCAGTAGTACGGACGGGACAGTGCAGCCCCAGCATTTT
>TRBJ2-5|TRBV5-4|-|TRBD2|16
CASSSPGLAFQETQYF
TGTGCCAGCAGCTCCCCGGGACTAGCCTTCCAAGAGACCCAGTACTTC
>TRBJ2-3|TRBV2|-|TRBD2|16
CASSEGLAGVTDTQYF
TGTGCCAGCAGTGAAGGATTAGCGGGGGTCACAGATACGCAGTATTTT
>TRBJ2-3|TRBV5-4|few|TRBD2|17
CASSPMVSGARQDTQYF
TGTGCCAGCAGCCCGATGGTTAGCGGGGCGAGGCAAGATACGCAGTATTTT
>TRBJ2-1|TRBV19|few|TRBD1|15
CASWERGQGNNEQFF
TGTGCCAGTTGGGAGCGGGGACAGGGGAACAATGAGCAGTTCTTC
>TRBJ1-3|TRBV18|-|-|19
CASSPLGREIRTSGNTIYF
TGTGCCAGCTCACCACTGGGCAGGGAAATCCGAACCTCTGGAAACACCATATATTTT
>TRBJ2-7|TRBV10-3|-|-|12
CAISEILHEQYF
TGTGCCATCAGTGAAATACTCCACGAGCAGTACTTC
>TRBJ2-2|TRBV9|few|TRBD2|16
CASSVAGLAGTGELFF
TGTGCCAGCAGCGTGGCAGGACTAGCGGGAACCGGGGAGCTGTTTTTT
>TRBJ1-2|TRBV19|-|-|14
CASSRNRLNYGYTF
TGTGCCAGTAGTAGGAACAGGCTGAACTATGGCTACACCTTC
>TRBJ1-1|TRBV18|-|-|13
CASSLQGPAEAFF
TGTGCCAGCTCACTACAGGGTCCCGCTGAAGCTTTCTTT
>TRBJ2-1|TRBV9|few|-|16
CASSVVQTVAYNEQFF
TGTGCCAGCAGCGTAGTTCAAACGGTTGCCTACAATGAGCAGTTCTTC
>TRBJ1-5|TRBV6-5|-|-|15
CASSAGAGERLPQHF
TGTGCCAGCAGTGCAGGGGCAGGGGAGCGGTTGCCCCAGCATTTT
>TRBJ2-5|TRBV5-1|-|TRBD1|13
CASSNDRAQTQYF
TGCGCCAGCAGTAACGACAGGGCACAGACCCAGTACTTC
>TRBJ2-5|TRBV21-1|-|-|13
CASRRGRQETQYF
TGTGCCAGCAGGCGGGGCAGACAAGAGACCCAGTACTTC
>TRBJ2-2|TRBV9|-|TRBD2|15
CASSKPSGGTGELFF
TGTGCCAGCAGCAAGCCTAGCGGGGGAACCGGGGAGCTGTTTTTT
>TRBJ2-6|TRBV5-5|-|-|15
CASSLSGAGANVLTF
TGTGCCAGCAGCTTGTCGGGGGCTGGGGCCAACGTCCTGACTTTC